This TCR beta chain was captured by sequencing in a study of T-cell memory formation after mild COVID-19 (dated by TCRdb to about 2021). In the study overall: Most TCR sequence clusters were specific to one of the two donors. In a couple of donors, T-cell clones that expanded and contracted after mild COVID-19 were tracked by sequencing TCRalpha and TCRbeta repertoires over time. The cohort was made up of two young adult volunteers, one female and one male, who were previously healthy. Findings and caveats that apply to the study as a whole: From day 15 to 85, contracting clones showed balanced CD4/CD8 phenotypes, whereas a second wave of clones that expanded from day 15 to 37 leaned towards CD4+. The detection of some responding clones in pre-infection memory suggests that pre-existing cross-reactive memory T cells joined the SARS-CoV-2 response. Contracting CD4+ clones appeared mostly in the CM and EM memory subsets, whereas CD8+ clones were enriched in EMRA. The study included only two mild cases, and larger cohorts that include severe cases with pre-infection samples were judged to be necessary. The second-wave clones that peaked on day 37 were not confirmed to be SARS-CoV-2 specific.

A note on this clonotype: Its target antigen remains unknown. No quality values exist for individual bases; no much larger clone is one base distant.

V loses 4 bases of germline sequence and J loses 2 bases, and the interval between the two ends is 20 bases. From its cysteine to its phenylalanine, the CDR3 spans 17 amino acids. Only the CDR3 part of the read is kept: 51 bases, read in frame from the first base. CDR1 and CDR2 are drawn from the germline V gene (reference sequence): LGHDT, YNNKEL. Sequencing was performed on an Illumina NovaSeq 6000. Using 5'RACE with constant-segment primers, TCRalpha and TCRbeta cDNA libraries were constructed, with sample barcodes and unique molecular identifiers added in the process. Trizol reagent was used to extract RNA from every sample. Amplification of the libraries took two PCR steps, and the second step added a second sample barcode plus Illumina TruSeq adapters. Libraries were sequenced on an Illumina NovaSeq with 2 x 150 bp paired-end reads. The original pipeline was this. Reads were demultiplexed and collapsed into UMI-guided consensus sequences with migec v1.2.7. Using mixcr v2.1.11, the UMI consensuses were aligned to TRA and TRB V and J templates and assembled into clonotypes. A clonotype was counted as expanded or contracted only when both edgeR and NoisET called the clonotype significant, with the noise models trained on biological replicates. For edgeR calls, a false discovery rate-adjusted p below 0.01 and a log2 fold-change threshold of 1 were applied. PCA with hierarchical clustering of max-normalized trajectories of the 1000 most abundant clonotypes was used as exploratory dynamics analysis. Separately sequenced CD4+ and CD8+ repertoires were used to assign a CD4 or CD8 phenotype to each responding clone. The public reads were run again by TCRdb, first through fastp at Q25 and then through MiXCR, and only productive beta chains were kept. Identical CDR3 proteins give one entry, which carries the most common genes and DNA. TCRdb, not the original authors, processed these V and J calls. The sample table records 150,000 to 200,000 distinct CDR3 sequences; 25% to 40% of these occur just once. About 12% of the sample belongs to the ten largest clones.

PBMCs were isolated by Ficoll-Paque density gradient centrifugation. Source material: PBMCs or a T cell subset sorted from them (not recorded which). The TCR originated in an adult woman who had mild COVID-19 (a few samples of this study predate the infection). The sample titles of this study are shuffled in the database, so cell type and time point are left out; the donor was told from shared clones. The chain couples TRBV3-1 to TRBJ2-5, and the D gene may be TRBD1, 7 bases matching. The nucleotide sequence reads TGTGCCAGCAGCCCCACCAGGGGGGCTGGTTCACAAGAGACCCAGTACTTC. It translates to CASSPTRGAGSQETQYF.